This section outlines one T cell receptor beta chain sequence together with its context. Profiling relied on immunoSEQ multiplex PCR, and the TCRdb table lists in-frame clones only, not all of them. The sample lists hundreds of thousands of clones; over 75% were seen once. Those who participated ranged in age from about 18 to 89 years and resided in approximately 26 US areas. Categorization into cohorts depended on clinical history that participants reported. The data originate from a study of blood T cell repertoires in COVID-19. This sequence originates from a woman in her thirties or forties who had recovered from COVID-19. Material: PBMCs or T cells enriched from blood (not recorded which).

This CDR3 is CASSLEGTIGDTGELFF. The CDR3 DNA reads TGTGCCAGCAGCTTAGAGGGAACGATCGGGGACACCGGGGAGCTGTTTTTT. V and J are TRBV7-9 and TRBJ2-2, with D perhaps TRBD2 (5 bases). Trimming cost V 1 base and J 3 bases, with 15 bases left between them. The CDR3 extends over 17 amino acids. Germline-derived CDR1 and CDR2 are SEHNR and FQNEAQ (reference sequence).